Sequencing of this T cell receptor beta chain was carried out in a study of T cell responses to AZD1222 COVID-19 vaccine. Generated by immunoSEQ multiplex PCR, the TCRdb table keeps only in-frame clones and is missing some. The sample lists about 81,000 clones, around 93% seen once, with about 8% in the top ten. Study-level results: Baseline serostatus was positive in only a handful of AZD1222 recipients.

The germline gives CDR1 SGHRS, CDR2 YFSETQ. Trimming shortened V by 0 bases and J by 9 bases, and 12 bases separated the two germline ends. The CDR3 spans 14 residues. Concerning this clone: The target antigen is unknown.

The chain links TRBV5-1 to TRBJ1-4; D gene ambiguous. Specimen: peripheral blood, collected 28 days after the second AZD1222 dose. The receptor's source is an adult who received the AZD1222 COVID-19 vaccine. The DNA of the CDR3 is TGCGCCAGCAGCTTGGGACCGAGCGGCCAAAAACTGTTTTTT. It is translated as CASSLGPSGQKLFF.